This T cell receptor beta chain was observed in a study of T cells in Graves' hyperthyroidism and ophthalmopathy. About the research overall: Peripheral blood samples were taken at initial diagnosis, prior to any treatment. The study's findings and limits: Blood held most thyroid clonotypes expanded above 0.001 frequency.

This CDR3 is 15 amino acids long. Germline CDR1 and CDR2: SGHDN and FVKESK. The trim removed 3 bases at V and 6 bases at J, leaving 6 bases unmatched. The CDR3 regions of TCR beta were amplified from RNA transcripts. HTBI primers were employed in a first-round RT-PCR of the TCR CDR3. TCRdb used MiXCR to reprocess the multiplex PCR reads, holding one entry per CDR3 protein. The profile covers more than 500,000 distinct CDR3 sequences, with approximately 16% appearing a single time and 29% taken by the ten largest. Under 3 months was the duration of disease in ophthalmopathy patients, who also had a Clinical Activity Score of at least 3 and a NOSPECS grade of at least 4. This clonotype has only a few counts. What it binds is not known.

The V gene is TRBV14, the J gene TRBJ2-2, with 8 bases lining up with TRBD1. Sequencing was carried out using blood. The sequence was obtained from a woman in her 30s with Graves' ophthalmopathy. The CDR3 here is CASSQMTGVAGELFF. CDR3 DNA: TGTGCCAGCAGCCAGATGACAGGGGTGGCCGGGGAGCTGTTTTTT.